This TCR beta chain derives from a study of T cell changes during pregnancy in multiple sclerosis. The V gene lost 0 bases and the J gene lost 6 bases, with 18 bases spanning the gap. In germline, CDR1 is LGHNA, CDR2 YSLEER. CDR3 size: 16 residues. Only in-frame clones appear in the TCRdb table, and some are missing; sequencing was by immunoSEQ multiplex PCR. The sample yields some 30,000 clones, around 91% seen once. The sequence was obtained from a female donor with multiple sclerosis, enrolled in a pregnancy study. The J gene is TRBJ2-7, the V gene TRBV4-3; a possible D gene is TRBD1 (5 bases). The starting material was CD8+ T cells from peripheral blood mononuclear cells, obtained after pregnancy. The CDR3 nucleotides read TGCGCCAGCAGCCAAGAACCCCGCGCAGGGCTGAGCGAGCAGTACTTC. As protein: CASSQEPRAGLSEQYF.